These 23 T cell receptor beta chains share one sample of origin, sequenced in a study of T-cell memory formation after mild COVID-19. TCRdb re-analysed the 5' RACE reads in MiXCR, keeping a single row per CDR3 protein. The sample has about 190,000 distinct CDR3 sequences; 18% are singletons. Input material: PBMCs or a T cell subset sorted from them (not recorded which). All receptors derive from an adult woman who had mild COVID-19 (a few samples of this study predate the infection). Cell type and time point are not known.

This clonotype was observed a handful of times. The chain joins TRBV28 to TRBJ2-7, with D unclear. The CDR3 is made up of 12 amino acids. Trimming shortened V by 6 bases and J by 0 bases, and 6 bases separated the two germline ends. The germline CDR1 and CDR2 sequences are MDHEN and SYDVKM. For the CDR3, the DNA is TGTGCCAGCAGATCTAACTCCTACGAGCAGTACTTC. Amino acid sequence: CASRSNSYEQYF. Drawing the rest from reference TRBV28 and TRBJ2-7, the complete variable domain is DVKVTQSSRYLVKRTGEKVFLECVQDMDHENMFWYRQDPGLGLRLIYFSYDVKMKEKGDIPEGYSVSREKKERFSLILESASTNQTSMYLCASRSNSYEQYFGPGTRLTVT.

CDR3 sequence (DNA): TGTGCCAGCAGTGACGACTTGAACACTGAAGCTTTCTTT. It translates to CASSDDLNTEAFF. V gene TRBV6-4 combines with J gene TRBJ1-1; D is uncertain. The CDR3 contains 13 residues. The V end was cut by 2 bases, the J end by 0 bases, with 4 bases between. The germline gives CDR1 MRHNA, CDR2 SNTAGT.

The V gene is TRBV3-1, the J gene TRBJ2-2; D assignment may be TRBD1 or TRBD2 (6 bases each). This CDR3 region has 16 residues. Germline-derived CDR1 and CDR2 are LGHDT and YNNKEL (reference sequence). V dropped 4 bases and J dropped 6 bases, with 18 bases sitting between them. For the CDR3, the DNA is TGTGCCAGCAGCCCGTGGGTGCAGGGGAGGTCCGGGGAGCTGTTTTTT. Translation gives CASSPWVQGRSGELFF.

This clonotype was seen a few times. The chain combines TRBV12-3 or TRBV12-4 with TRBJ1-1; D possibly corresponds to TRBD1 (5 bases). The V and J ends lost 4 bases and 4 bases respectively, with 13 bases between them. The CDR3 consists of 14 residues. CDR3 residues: CASSSRGDGTEAFF. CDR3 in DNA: TGTGCCAGCAGTTCTCGGGGGGATGGCACTGAAGCTTTCTTT.

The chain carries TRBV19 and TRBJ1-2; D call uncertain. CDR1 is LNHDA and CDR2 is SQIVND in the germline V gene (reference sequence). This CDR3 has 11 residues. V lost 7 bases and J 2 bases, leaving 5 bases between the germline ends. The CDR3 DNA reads TGTGCCAGTACCCAGAACTATGGCTACACCTTC. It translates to CASTQNYGYTF.

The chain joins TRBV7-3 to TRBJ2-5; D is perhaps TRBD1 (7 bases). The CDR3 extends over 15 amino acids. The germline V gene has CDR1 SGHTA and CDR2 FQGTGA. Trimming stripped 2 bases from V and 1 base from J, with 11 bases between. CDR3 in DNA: TGTGCCAGCAGCTTAGGGGGGACAGCCCAAGAGACCCAGTACTTC. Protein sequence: CASSLGGTAQETQYF.

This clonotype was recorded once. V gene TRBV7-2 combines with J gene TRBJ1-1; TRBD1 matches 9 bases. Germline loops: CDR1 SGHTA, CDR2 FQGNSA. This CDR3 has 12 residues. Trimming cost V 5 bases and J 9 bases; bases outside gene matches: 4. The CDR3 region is CASSPYRGQAFF. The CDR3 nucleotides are TGTGCCAGCAGCCCATACAGGGGGCAAGCTTTCTTT.

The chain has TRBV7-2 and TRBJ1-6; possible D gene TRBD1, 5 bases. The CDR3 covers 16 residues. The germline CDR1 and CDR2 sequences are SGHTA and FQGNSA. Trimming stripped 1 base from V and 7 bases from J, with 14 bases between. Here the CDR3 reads CASSLGPTGANSPLHF. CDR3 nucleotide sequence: TGTGCCAGCAGCTTAGGTCCAACAGGAGCGAATTCACCCCTCCACTTT.

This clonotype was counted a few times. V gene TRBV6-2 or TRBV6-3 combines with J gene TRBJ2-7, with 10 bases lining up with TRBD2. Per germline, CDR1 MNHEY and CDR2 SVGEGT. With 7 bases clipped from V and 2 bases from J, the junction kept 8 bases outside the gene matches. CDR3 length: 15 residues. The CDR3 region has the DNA TGTGCCAGCACCCCTAGAGCGGGAGGGCCCTACGAGCAGTACTTC. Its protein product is CASTPRAGGPYEQYF.

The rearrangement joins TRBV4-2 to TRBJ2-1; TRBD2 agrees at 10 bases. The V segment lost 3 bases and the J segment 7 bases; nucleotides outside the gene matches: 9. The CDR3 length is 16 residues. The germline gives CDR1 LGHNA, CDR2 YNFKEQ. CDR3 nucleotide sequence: TGTGCCAGCAGCCACGATAGCGGGAGGCCCGGGAATGAGCAGTTCTTC. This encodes CASSHDSGRPGNEQFF.

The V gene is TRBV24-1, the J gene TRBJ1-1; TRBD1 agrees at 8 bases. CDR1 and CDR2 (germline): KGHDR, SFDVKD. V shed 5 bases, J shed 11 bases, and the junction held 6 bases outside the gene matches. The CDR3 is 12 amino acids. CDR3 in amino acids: CATSVAGGGAFF. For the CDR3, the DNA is TGTGCCACCAGTGTCGCAGGGGGCGGGGCTTTCTTT.

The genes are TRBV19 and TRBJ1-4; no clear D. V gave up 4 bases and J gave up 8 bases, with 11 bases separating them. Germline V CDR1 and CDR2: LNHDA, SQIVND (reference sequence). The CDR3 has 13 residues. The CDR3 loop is CASSTAPGEKLFF. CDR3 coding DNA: TGTGCCAGTAGTACCGCCCCGGGGGAAAAACTGTTTTTT.

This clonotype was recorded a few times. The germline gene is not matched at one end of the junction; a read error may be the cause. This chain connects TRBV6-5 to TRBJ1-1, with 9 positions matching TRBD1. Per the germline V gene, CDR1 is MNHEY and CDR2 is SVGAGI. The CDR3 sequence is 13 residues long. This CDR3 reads CASSPPVGTGRSF. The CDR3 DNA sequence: TGTGCCAGCAGTCCCCCCGTAGGGACAGGGCGTTCTTTT.

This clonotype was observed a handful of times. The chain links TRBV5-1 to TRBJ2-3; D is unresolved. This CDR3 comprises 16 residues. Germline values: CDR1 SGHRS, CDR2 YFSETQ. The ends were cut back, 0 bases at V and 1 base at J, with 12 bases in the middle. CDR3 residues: CASSLVIRLGTDTQYF. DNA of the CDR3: TGCGCCAGCAGCTTGGTGATAAGGTTGGGCACAGATACGCAGTATTTT. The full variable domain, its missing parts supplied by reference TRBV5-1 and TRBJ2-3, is KAGVTQTPRYLIKTRGQQVTLSCSPISGHRSVSWYQQTPGQGLQFLFEYFSETQRNKGNFPGRFSGRQFSNSRSEMNVSTLELGDSALYLCASSLVIRLGTDTQYFGPGTRLTVL.

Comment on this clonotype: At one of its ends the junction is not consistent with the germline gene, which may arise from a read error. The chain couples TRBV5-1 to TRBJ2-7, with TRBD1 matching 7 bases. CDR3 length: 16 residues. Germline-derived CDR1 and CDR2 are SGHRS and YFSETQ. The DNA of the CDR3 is TGCGCCAGCAGCTCGCGCGGACAGGCTTCCTCCTACGAGCATTACTTC. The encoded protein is CASSSRGQASSYEHYF.

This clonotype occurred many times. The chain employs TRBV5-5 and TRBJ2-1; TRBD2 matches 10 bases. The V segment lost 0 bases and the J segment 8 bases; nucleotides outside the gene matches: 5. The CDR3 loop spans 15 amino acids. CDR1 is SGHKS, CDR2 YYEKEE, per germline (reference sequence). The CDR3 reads CASSLGLAGVDEQFF. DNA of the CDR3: TGTGCCAGCAGCTTGGGGCTAGCGGGGGTTGATGAGCAGTTCTTC. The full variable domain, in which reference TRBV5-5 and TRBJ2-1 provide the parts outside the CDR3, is DAGVTQSPTHLIKTRGQQVTLRCSPISGHKSVSWYQQVLGQGPQFIFQYYEKEERGRGNFPDRFSARQFPNYSSELNVNALLLGDSALYLCASSLGLAGVDEQFFGPGTRLTVL.

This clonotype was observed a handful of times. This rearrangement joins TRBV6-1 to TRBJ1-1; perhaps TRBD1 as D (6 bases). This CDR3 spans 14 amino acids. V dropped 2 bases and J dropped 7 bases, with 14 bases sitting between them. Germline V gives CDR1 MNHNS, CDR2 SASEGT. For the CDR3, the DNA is TGTGCCAGCAGTGAAACAGGGTTGGCTTTTGAAGCTTTCTTT. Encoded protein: CASSETGLAFEAFF.

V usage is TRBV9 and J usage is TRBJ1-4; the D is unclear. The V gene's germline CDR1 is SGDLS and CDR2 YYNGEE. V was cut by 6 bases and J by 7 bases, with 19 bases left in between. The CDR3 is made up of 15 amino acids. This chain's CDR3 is CASNQDGDITEKLFF. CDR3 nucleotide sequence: TGTGCCAGCAACCAAGATGGTGACATAACTGAAAAACTGTTTTTT.

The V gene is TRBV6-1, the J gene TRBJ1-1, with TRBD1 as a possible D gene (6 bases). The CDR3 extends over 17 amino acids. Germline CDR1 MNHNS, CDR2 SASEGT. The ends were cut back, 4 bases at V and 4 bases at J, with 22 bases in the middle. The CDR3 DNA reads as TGTGCCAGCAGTGGCGATCTTTGGGGGGCGAGGAGCACTGAAGCTTTCTTT. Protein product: CASSGDLWGARSTEAFF.

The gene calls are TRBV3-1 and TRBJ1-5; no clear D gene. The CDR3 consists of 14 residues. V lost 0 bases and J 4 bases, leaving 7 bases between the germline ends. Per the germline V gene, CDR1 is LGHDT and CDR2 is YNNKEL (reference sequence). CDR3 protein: CASSQELGNQPQHF. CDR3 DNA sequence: TGTGCCAGCAGCCAAGAGTTAGGGAATCAGCCCCAGCATTTT.

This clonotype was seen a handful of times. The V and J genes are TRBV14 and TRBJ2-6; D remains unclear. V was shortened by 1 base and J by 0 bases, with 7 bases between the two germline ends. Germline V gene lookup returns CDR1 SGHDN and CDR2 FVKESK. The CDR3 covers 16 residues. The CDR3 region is CASSQGGYSGANVLTF. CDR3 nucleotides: TGTGCCAGCAGCCAAGGCGGATACTCTGGGGCCAACGTCCTGACTTTC.

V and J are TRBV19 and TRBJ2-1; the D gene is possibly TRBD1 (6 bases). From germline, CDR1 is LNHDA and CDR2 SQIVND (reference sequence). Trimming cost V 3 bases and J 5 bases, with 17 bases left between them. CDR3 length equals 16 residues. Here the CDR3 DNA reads TGTGCCAGTAGTATCCCTCTAGGGGGAAGAGACAATGAGCAGTTCTTC. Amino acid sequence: CASSIPLGGRDNEQFF.

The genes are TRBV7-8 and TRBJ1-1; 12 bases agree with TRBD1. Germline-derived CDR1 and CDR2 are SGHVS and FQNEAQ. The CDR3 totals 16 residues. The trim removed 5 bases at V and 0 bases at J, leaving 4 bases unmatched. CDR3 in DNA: TGTGCCAGCAGCCTCCGGGACAGGGGGCTGAACACTGAAGCTTTCTTT. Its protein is CASSLRDRGLNTEAFF.